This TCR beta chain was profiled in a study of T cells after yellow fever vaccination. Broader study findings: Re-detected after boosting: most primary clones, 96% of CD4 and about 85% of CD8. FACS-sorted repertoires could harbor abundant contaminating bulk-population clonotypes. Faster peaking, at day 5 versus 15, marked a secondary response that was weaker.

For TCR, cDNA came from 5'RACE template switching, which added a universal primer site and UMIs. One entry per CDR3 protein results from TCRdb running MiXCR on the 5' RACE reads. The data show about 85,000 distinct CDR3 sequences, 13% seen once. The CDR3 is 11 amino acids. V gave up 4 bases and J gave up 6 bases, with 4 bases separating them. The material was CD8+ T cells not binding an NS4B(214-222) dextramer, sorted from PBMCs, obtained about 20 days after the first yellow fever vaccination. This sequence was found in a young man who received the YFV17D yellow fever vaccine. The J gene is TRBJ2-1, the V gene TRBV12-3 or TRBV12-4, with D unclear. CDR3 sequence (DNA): TGTGCCAGCAGTTGGCGCAATGAGCAGTTCTTC. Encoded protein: CASSWRNEQFF.